The sequence of this T cell receptor (beta chain) was determined in a study of cytomegalovirus exposure and HLA in healthy donors (dated by TCRdb to about 2017). Background on the whole study: According to an earlier analysis of several hundred of the donors, about 180 million T cells yielded roughly 110 million unique TCR beta sequences and approximately 300 Gb of sequence data. A later genetic analysis used genome-wide SNP genotypes for about three fifths of the roughly 700 donors, treating that subset as a discovery cohort. In the later analysis, no new phenotypic data were used to find candidate immune exposures; instead, reliance was placed on TCR beta sequences and their occurrence across donors. About five DR-DQ haplotypes were handled as single units for association and clustering, since linkage in the cohort was strong. All discovery cohort repertoires had been generated on a single sequencing platform. Among roughly 400 genotyped donors of the cohort, an average of roughly 240,000 unique TCR beta nucleotide sequences were sequenced per donor, roughly 20% of them non-productive. Typing coverage varied by locus: about 620-630 donors for A, B, C, DRB1 and DQB1; under 550 for DQA1; about 570 for DPA1; under 490 for DPB1. In an earlier analysis of roughly 580 of the donors, high-throughput TCR beta sequencing was used to judge whether each TCR beta V gene segment behaved as functional or pseudogenic. About 280 gigabases of sequencing data and 91 million or so unique TCR sequences made up an early release that covered 640 HLA-typed donors. Among the 398 genotyped donors, around 81% belonged to the genetic ancestry cluster associated with self-reported Caucasian donors. The study aimed to test whether cataloging public T cell receptors could reveal signatures of past pathogen exposure. In addition to the first cohort of around 670 subjects, a separate validation cohort of 120 different subjects was used. To predict cytomegalovirus infection status, the study combined high-throughput TCR immunosequencing, statistical association of individual TCRs with disease status, and machine learning. The study profiled the T cell repertoires of 500 to 800 subjects by immunosequencing and related them to cytomegalovirus serostatus. Donor age, sex, ethnicity and CMV serostatus were compiled together with the repertoire data. Class I and class II HLA loci were covered by the typing at four-digit resolution. A later analysis re-examined previously published TCR beta repertoires from just over 650 donors and added high-resolution HLA genotyping to investigate patterns of TCR occurrence. Points the paper makes about the study in general: The 87-base-pair reads could not distinguish some IMGT-functional V segments, including TRBV6-2 and TRBV6-3, so those segments were excluded. Because some donors lacked HLA typing at each locus, the association tests relied only on the typed subset. The cohort was sequenced for TCR beta chains only, and without alpha or paired-chain data the features that could be detected were limited. In a later genetic analysis, fewer N-insertions in productive TCRs were reported among donors in an Asian-associated ancestry cluster than the roughly 710-donor mean. CMV serostatus was the only immune exposure information available for the cohort. The presence/absence analyses assumed that sequencing depth was roughly uniform across donors, and that assumption may not be true. Cytomegalovirus status was reported to be diagnosed by the classifier with high specificity and sensitivity in both the original and validation cohorts. According to a later analysis, most CMV-associated TCR beta chains appeared to be HLA-restricted, and the HLA associations seemed to be driven largely by CMV exposure. According to the authors, the approach could potentially be generalized to other disease states and immunological phenotypes. Because counts were too low, more than 15 rarely observed V segments, including chromosome 9 orphons, were left out of the earlier analysis of roughly 600 of the donors. Across donors, most TCR sequences were observed very rarely, whereas some public TCRs were present in many individuals. V-gene and J-gene trimming of TCR beta chains was associated with a missense DCLRE1C variant in a later genetic analysis, and the association was replicated in an independent cohort. The study listed 150 to 200 TCR beta chains as associated with cytomegalovirus. A further reported finding was that TCR beta sequences accurately predicted the HLA-A and HLA-B alleles for most subjects in the first cohort. Strong co-occurrence of HLA alleles, especially DR and DQ, made assigning TCR associations to individual alleles difficult. Linkage disequilibrium might explain the correlated functional status among segregating V segments, but an unknown experimental factor could not be ruled out. In a later analysis, HLA-associated TCR beta chains were found to be more clonally expanded and to have lower generation probabilities than equally common non-associated chains. Broadly in line with IMGT annotations, most TCR beta V segments showed up in productive rearrangements about 87% or about 30% of the time in an earlier analysis of some 590 of the donors. At a false discovery rate of 0.05, a later analysis linked roughly 17,000 TCR beta sequences to specific HLA alleles. A group of highly shared sequence variants was considered likely to be a technical artifact of the sequencing pipeline. In a later analysis, several top co-occurrence clusters were reported to appear linked to parvovirus B19, influenza, CMV and Epstein-Barr virus. In a later analysis, the rate of TCR association differed among HLA loci, with DRB1 alleles having the most associated TCRs and HLA-C alleles having the fewest. A few of the identified cytomegalovirus-associated TCR beta chains were confirmed in vitro to be specific for cytomegalovirus antigens.

The library relied on the immunoSEQ multiplex PCR assay. A mixture of 60 forward primers for TCR Vbeta segments and 13 reverse primers for TCR Jbeta segments was used in the multiplex PCR. The CDR3 region of rearranged TCR beta genes was amplified from genomic DNA with a multiplex PCR assay. The amplified TCR beta libraries were sequenced on the Illumina HiSeq System as 87-base-pair reads. The published analysis was carried out like this. In a later analysis, some 80 million unique TCR beta chains were counted across the approximately 640 repertoires, and roughly 11 million of these chains were shared by at least two donors. Raw reads were error-corrected and collapsed into unique sequences with a nearest-neighbor algorithm that merged closely related sequences to remove PCR and sequencing errors. To assign V, D and J gene segments, CDR3 sequences were aligned to IMGT reference sequences. Each retained sequence needed at least a six-nucleotide match to both a V gene segment and a J gene segment. A rearrangement counted as productive if the CDR3 had no stop codons and remained in frame with V and J, and every other rearrangement counted as non-productive. CDR3 was defined according to IMGT convention as the region running from the second conserved V-encoded cysteine to the conserved J-encoded phenylalanine. In an earlier analysis of some 550 of the donors, sequences lacking an unambiguous match to a single V gene segment were excluded. An earlier analysis of around 600 of the donors classified V segments as functional when productive rearrangements were above 56.7% and as segregating when the standard deviation between donors was above 5%. A statistical classification framework was developed to diagnose cytomegalovirus status using the catalog of TCR beta chain sequences. V and J gene assignment, in a later analysis, came from comparing TCR nucleotide sequences with IMGT/GENE-DB human TR gene sequences. The TCRdist pipeline was used in a later analysis to assign CDR3 sequences and most-parsimonious VDJ recombination scenarios. In a later analysis, every TCR beta chain was defined by the combination of its CDR3 amino acid sequence and its V-gene family, and reads without a unique V-gene family were dropped. A later analysis removed 592 highly shared, low-generation-probability nucleotide sequences to deal with suspected cross-contamination and a sequencing artifact. In a later analysis, a clonal expansion index was calculated for each public chain from normalized within-repertoire ranks of inferred template counts. In a later analysis, generation probabilities were computed using a VDJ recombination model fitted to out-of-frame rearrangements, and the results were checked against IGoR. In a later analysis, TCR-TCR, TCR-HLA and TCR-CMV co-occurrence was scored with hypergeometric tests, and a repertoire-size bias correction was applied to TCR pairs. In a later analysis, false discovery rates were estimated by permuting HLA or CMV assignments 20 times. In a later analysis, co-occurring TCRs were grouped using DBSCAN, and TCRdist sequence similarity was added for clustering within HLA-allele-positive subsets. Repertoires with fewer than 30,000 or more than 120,000 public chains were left out of co-occurrence clustering, as were roughly five repertoires with anomalous nucleotide sharing. TCRdb re-hosts the immuneACCESS table, in-frame sequences only. Its copies lack some clones; in the studies checked, an unresolved V gene accounts for under half of them, and the cause for the rest is not known. V and J calls and clone size are as listed in that table; D and trimming were resolved from the DNA. For this sample there are approximately 150,000 clones; approximately 79% appear just once. The ten most abundant clones make up under 8% of the sample.

The cohort comprised some 700 healthy bone marrow donors. All cohort members were sampled while nominally healthy, although unrecorded immune exposures were likely present. The donor tested CMV seropositive, placing the donor among the 289 seropositive members of the cohort. Every donor gave a peripheral blood sample, and the peripheral blood mononuclear cells from that sample were used for TCR beta sequencing. Genomic DNA extraction from the blood cell samples was performed with the Qiagen DNeasy Blood Extraction Kit. CDR1 and CDR2 are drawn from the germline V gene: MDHEN, SYDVKM. The CDR3 goes from the cysteine to the phenylalanine over 15 residues. The DNA shown is the 45-base CDR3, in frame from base 1. V loses 2 bases at its end and J loses 0 bases; junction bases beyond the gene matches: 0. This clone showed up just a few times. No cognate antigen has been identified for it. No much larger clone exists at a distance of one base, and base qualities are not known.

The rearrangement combines TRBV28 with TRBJ2-2; 7 bases in the junction line up with TRBD2. This TCR was sampled from a man in his fifties or sixties in good health and CMV-seropositive. The sequencing input was PBMCs. This receptor carries the CDR3 CASSLGLANTGELFF. The DNA sequence follows: TGTGCCAGCAGTTTAGGACTAGCGAACACCGGGGAGCTGTTTTTT.